This T cell receptor (beta chain) was recovered during a study of CD8+ T cells in alopecia areata. Background on the study: Each day, treated patients took oral tofacitinib twice, at 5 to 10 mg per dose. Among treated patients, severity was scored by affected scalp area percentage.

Treatment given: oral pan-JAK inhibitor, 5-10 mg twice daily. TCR sequencing used cDNA made by reverse transcription of extracted RNA. Libraries were prepared by immunoSEQ multiplex PCR; TCRdb keeps only in-frame clonotypes and omits some of them. The sample gives some 170,000 clones, about 53% of which show up once; roughly 10% is in the top ten. With V trimmed by 9 bases and J by 9 bases, 16 bases remained unmatched. This CDR3 is 15 amino acids long. Germline loops: CDR1 SGHTA, CDR2 FQGTGA. The study's findings and limits: Many expanded lesional clones remained in scalp and blood on tofacitinib. Within the top 100, expanded CD8+ clones significantly decreased with tofacitinib, as did scalp clonality.

This clone has just a few counts. What it binds is unknown. The sequence was obtained from a human donor with alopecia areata. Here the sequenced sample was CD8+ T cells sorted from blood, taken at week 24, from a patient treated with tofacitinib. J is TRBJ2-1 and V is TRBV7-3; 8 nucleotides line up with TRBD2. The DNA for the CDR3 is TGTGCCAGTACAGCCTCTTCGGGGGGGCTCGGTGAGCAGTTCTTC. Translating it yields CASTASSGGLGEQFF. The variable domain in full, completed from reference TRBV7-3 and TRBJ2-1, reads GAGVSQTPSNKVTEKGKYVELRCDPISGHTALYWYRQSLGQGPEFLIYFQGTGAADDSGLPNDRFFAVRPEGSVSTLKIQRTERGDSAVYLCASTASSGGLGEQFFGPGTRLTVL.